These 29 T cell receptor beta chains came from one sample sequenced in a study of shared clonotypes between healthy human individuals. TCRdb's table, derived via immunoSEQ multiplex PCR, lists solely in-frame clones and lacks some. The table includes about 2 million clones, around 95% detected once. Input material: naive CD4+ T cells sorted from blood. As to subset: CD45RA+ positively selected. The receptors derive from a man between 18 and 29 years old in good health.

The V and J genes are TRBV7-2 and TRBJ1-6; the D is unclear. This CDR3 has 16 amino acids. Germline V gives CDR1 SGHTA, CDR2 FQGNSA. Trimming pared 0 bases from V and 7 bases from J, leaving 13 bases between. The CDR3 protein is CASSLAFSSQNSPLHF. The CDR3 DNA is TGTGCCAGCAGCTTAGCCTTCAGCAGCCAAAATTCACCCCTCCACTTT. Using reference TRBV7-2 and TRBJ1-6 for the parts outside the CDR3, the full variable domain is GAGVSQSPSNKVTEKGKDVELRCDPISGHTALYWYRQSLGQGLEFLIYFQGNSAPDKSGLPSDRFSAERTGGSVSTLTIQRTQQEDSAVYLCASSLAFSSQNSPLHFGNGTRLTVT.

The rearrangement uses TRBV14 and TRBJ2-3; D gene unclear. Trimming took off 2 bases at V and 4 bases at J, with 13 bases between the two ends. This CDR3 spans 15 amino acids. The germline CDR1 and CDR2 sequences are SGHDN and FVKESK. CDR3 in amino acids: CASSQHPLASDTQYF. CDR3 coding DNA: TGTGCCAGCAGCCAACATCCCCTTGCTTCAGATACGCAGTATTTT.

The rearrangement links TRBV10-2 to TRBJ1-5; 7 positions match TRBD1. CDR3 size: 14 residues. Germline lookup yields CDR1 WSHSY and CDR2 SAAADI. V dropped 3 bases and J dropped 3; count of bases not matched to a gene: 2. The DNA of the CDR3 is TGCGCCAGCAGTGACGGGACAGCCAATCAGCCCCAGCATTTT. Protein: CASSDGTANQPQHF.

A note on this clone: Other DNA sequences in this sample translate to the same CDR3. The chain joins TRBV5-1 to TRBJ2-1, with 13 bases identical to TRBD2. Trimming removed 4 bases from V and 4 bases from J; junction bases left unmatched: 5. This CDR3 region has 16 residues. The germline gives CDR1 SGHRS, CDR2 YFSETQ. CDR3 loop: CASSTRLAGGYNEQFF. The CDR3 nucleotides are TGCGCCAGCAGCACCAGACTAGCGGGGGGTTACAATGAGCAGTTCTTC.

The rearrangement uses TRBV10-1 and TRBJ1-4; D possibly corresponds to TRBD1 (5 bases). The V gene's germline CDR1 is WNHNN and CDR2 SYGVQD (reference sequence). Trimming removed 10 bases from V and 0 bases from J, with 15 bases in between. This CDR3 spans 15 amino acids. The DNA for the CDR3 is TGCGCCACCATGGGACTACAGACAACTAATGAAAAACTGTTTTTT. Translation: CATMGLQTTNEKLFF.

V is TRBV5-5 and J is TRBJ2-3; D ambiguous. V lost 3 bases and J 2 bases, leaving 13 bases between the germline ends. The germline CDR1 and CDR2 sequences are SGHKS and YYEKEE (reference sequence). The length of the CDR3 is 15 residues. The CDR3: CASSSGPSDTDTQYF. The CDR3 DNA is TGTGCCAGCAGCTCCGGCCCATCGGACACAGATACGCAGTATTTT.

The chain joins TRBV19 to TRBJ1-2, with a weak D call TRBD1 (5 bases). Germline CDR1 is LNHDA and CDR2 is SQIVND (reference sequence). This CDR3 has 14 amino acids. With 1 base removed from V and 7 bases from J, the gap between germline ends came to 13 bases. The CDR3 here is CASSIAGGIPGYTF. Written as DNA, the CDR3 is TGTGCCAGTAGTATAGCTGGGGGTATACCTGGCTACACCTTC.

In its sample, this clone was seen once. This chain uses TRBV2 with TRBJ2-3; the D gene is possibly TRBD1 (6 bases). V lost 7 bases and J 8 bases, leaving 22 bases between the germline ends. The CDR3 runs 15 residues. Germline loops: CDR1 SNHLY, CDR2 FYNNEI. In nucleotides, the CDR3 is TGTGCCAGCACCGTGGACATCGCCCAAGGGGGTACGCAGTATTTT. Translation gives CASTVDIAQGGTQYF.

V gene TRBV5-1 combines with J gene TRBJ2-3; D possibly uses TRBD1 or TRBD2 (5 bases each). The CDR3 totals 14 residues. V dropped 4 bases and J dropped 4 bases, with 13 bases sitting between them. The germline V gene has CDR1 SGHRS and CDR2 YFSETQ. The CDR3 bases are TGCGCCAGCAGCCCCCCAGGGAGTCCAGATACGCAGTATTTT. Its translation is CASSPPGSPDTQYF. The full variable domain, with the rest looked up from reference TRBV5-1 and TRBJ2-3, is KAGVTQTPRYLIKTRGQQVTLSCSPISGHRSVSWYQQTPGQGLQFLFEYFSETQRNKGNFPGRFSGRQFSNSRSEMNVSTLELGDSALYLCASSPPGSPDTQYFGPGTRLTVL.

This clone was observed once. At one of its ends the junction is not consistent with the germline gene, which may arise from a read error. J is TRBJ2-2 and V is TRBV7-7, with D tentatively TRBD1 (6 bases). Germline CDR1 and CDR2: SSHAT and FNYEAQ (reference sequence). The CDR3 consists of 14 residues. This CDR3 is CASSLLQGTGELFF. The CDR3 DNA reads TGTGCTAGCAGCTTATTACAGGGAACCGGGGAGCTGTTTTTT.

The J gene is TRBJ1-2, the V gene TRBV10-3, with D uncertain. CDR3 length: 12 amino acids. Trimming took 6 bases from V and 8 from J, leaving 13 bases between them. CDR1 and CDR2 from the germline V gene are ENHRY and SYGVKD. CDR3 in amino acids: CAIRGDGWGYTF. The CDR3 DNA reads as TGTGCCATCAGAGGAGACGGGTGGGGCTACACCTTC.

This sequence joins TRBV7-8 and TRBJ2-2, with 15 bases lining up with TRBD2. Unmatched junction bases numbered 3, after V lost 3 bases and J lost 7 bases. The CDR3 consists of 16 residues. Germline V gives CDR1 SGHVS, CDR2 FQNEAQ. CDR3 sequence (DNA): TGTGCCAGCAGCTTGGGACTAGCGGGAGGTGACGGGGAGCTGTTTTTT. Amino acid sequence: CASSLGLAGGDGELFF.

In DNA, the CDR3 is TGCGCCAGCAGCTTGGGGGTGGCTAGCGGGTACAATGAGCAGTTCTTC. Protein: CASSLGVASGYNEQFF. The chain recombines TRBV5-1 with TRBJ2-1; TRBD2 matches 8 bases. The V segment lost 0 bases and the J segment 4 bases; nucleotides outside the gene matches: 6. CDR3 length equals 16 residues. Germline V gives CDR1 SGHRS, CDR2 YFSETQ.

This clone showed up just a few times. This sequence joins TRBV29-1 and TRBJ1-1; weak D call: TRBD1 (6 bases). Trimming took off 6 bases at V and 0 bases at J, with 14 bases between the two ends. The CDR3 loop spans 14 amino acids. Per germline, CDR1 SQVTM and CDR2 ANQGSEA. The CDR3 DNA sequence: TGCAGCGTCTGGGGGGGGACACTGAACACTGAAGCTTTCTTT. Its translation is CSVWGGTLNTEAFF.

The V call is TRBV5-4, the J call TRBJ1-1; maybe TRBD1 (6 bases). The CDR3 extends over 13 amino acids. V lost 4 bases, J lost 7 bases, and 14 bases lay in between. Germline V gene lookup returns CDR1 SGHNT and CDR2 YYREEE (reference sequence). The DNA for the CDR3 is TGTGCCAGCAGCACCCGGGACAACGTTGAAGCTTTCTTT. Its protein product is CASSTRDNVEAFF.

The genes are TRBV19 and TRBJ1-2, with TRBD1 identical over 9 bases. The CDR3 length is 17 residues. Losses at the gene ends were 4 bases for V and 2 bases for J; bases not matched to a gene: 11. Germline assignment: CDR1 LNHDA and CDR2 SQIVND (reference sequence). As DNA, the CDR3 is TGTGCCAGTAGTAAGGGAGTCGGACAGGGGAAGAACTATGGCTACACCTTC. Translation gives CASSKGVGQGKNYGYTF.

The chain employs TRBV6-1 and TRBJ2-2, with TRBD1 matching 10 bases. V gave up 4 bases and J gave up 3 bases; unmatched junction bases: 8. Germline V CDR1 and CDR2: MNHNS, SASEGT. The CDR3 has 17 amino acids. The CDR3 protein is CASSGGRQGAYTGELFF. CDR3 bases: TGTGCCAGCAGTGGAGGGAGACAGGGGGCGTACACCGGGGAGCTGTTTTTT.

Here the CDR3 DNA reads TGTGCCACCCGAGCGATAGGGAGTCGCTATGGCTACACCTTC. Its protein is CATRAIGSRYGYTF. This chain joins TRBV6-5 and TRBJ1-2; D not certain. Per the germline V gene, CDR1 is MNHEY and CDR2 is SVGAGI. The CDR3 consists of 14 residues. V lost 10 bases and J lost 4, with 19 bases in between.

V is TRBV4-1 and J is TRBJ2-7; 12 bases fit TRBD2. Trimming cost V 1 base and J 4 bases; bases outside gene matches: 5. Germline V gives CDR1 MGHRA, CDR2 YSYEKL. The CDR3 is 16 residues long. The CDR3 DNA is TGCGCCAGCAGCCAAGGAGGACTAGCGGGAACTTACGAGCAGTACTTC. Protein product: CASSQGGLAGTYEQYF.

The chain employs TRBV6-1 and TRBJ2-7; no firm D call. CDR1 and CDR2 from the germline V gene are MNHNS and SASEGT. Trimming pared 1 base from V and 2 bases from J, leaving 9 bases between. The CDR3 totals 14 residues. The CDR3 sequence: CASSEVHVAYEQYF. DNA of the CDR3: TGTGCCAGCAGTGAAGTGCATGTAGCCTACGAGCAGTACTTC.

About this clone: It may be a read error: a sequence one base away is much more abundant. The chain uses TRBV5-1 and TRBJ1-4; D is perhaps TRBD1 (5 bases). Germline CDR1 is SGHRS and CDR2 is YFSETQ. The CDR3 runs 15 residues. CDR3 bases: TGCGCCAGCAGCTTGGAGCCCTCGGGGGGTGAAAAACTGTCTTTT. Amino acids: CASSLEPSGGEKLSF.

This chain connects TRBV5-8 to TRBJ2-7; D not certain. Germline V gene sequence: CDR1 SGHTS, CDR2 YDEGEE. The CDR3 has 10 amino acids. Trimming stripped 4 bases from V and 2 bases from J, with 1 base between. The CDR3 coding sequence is TGTGCCAGCAGCGCCTACGAGCAGTACTTC. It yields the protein CASSAYEQYF.

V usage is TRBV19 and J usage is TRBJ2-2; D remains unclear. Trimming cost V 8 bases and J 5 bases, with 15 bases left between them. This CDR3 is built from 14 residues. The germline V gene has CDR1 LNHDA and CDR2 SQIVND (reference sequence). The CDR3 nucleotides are TGTGCCAGTGGGTCTCGGCCGCGAACCGGGGAGCTGTTTTTT. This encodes CASGSRPRTGELFF. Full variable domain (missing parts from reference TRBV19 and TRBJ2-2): DGGITQSPKYLFRKEGQNVTLSCEQNLNHDAMYWYRQDPGQGLRLIYYSQIVNDFQKGDIAEGYSVSREKKESFPLTVTSAQKNPTAFYLCASGSRPRTGELFFGEGSRLTVL.

DNA of the CDR3: TGTGCCAGCGGGGACAGGTCTCAGGGAAACACCATATATTTT. This sequence encodes CASGDRSQGNTIYF. This chain joins TRBV7-2 and TRBJ1-3; TRBD1 matches at 8 bases. The CDR3 is 14 amino acids. After removal of 8 bases from V and 4 bases from J, the junction contained 7 bases not matched to a gene. The germline CDR1 and CDR2 sequences are SGHTA and FQGNSA.

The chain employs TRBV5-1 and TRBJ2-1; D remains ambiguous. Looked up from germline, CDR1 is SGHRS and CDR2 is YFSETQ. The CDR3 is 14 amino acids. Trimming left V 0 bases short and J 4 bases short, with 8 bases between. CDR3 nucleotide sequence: TGCGCCAGCAGCTTGGATTTGGGGTACAATGAGCAGTTCTTC. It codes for CASSLDLGYNEQFF. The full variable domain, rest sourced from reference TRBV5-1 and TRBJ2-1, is KAGVTQTPRYLIKTRGQQVTLSCSPISGHRSVSWYQQTPGQGLQFLFEYFSETQRNKGNFPGRFSGRQFSNSRSEMNVSTLELGDSALYLCASSLDLGYNEQFFGPGTRLTVL.

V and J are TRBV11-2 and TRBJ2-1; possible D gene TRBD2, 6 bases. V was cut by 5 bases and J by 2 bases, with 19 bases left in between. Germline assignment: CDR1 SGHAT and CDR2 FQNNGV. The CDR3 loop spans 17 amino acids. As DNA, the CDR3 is TGTGCCAGCAGCCTTTTGCCTGGCGGGGCCCCCTACAATGAGCAGTTCTTC. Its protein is CASSLLPGGAPYNEQFF.

The CDR3 is CASRKGGEVEAFF. The DNA of the CDR3 is TGTGCCAGCAGGAAGGGAGGAGAGGTTGAAGCTTTCTTT. The chain links TRBV27 to TRBJ1-1, with D uncertain. Trimming took off 6 bases at V and 7 bases at J, with 15 bases between the two ends. This CDR3 region has 13 residues. Germline CDR1 MNHEY, CDR2 SMNVEV (reference sequence).

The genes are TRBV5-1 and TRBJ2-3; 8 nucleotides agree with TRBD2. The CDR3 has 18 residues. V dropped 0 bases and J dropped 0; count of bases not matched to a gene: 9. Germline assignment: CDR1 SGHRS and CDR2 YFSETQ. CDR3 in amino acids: CASSLGLGGLDSTDTQYF. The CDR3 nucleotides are TGCGCCAGCAGCTTGGGTCTAGGGGGACTAGACAGCACAGATACGCAGTATTTT.

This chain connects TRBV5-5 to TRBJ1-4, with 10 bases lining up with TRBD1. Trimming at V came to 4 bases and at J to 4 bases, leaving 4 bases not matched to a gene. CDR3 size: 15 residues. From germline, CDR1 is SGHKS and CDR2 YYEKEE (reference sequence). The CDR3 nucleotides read TGTGCCAGCAGCGCCGGGACAGGGGTTAATGAAAAACTGTTTTTT. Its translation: CASSAGTGVNEKLFF.